A single sample is the source of the 15 T cell receptor beta chains below, sequenced in a study of blood T cell repertoires in COVID-19. Sequencing was performed with immunoSEQ multiplex PCR; in TCRdb, only in-frame clones are kept and a portion is missing. The sample contains tens of thousands of clones, around 90% of which appear only once. The sequenced sample consisted of peripheral blood. These receptors were obtained from a man aged 50 or older with COVID-19, enrolled during active disease.

V gene TRBV15 combines with J gene TRBJ2-7, with 11 positions matching TRBD1. The germline V gene has CDR1 LNHNV and CDR2 YYDKDF (reference sequence). Unmatched junction bases numbered 2, after V lost 3 bases and J lost 4 bases. The CDR3 is made up of 14 amino acids. The CDR3 loop reads CATSRDRGLYEQYF. The CDR3 nucleotides read TGTGCCACCAGCAGGGACAGGGGGCTATACGAGCAGTACTTC.

This rearrangement joins TRBV7-2 to TRBJ2-6, with no clear D. This CDR3 comprises 15 residues. Trimming removed 3 bases at V and 4 bases at J, with 10 bases between. The V gene's germline CDR1 is SGHTA and CDR2 FQGNSA. Here the CDR3 reads CASSFRSTGANVLTF. The CDR3 DNA reads as TGTGCCAGCAGCTTTAGGAGTACGGGGGCCAACGTCCTGACTTTC.

The chain recombines TRBV6-2 or TRBV6-3 with TRBJ1-5, with D unclear. Trimming removed 0 bases from V and 5 bases from J, with 5 bases in between. From germline, CDR1 is MNHEY and CDR2 SVGEGT. CDR3 length: 13 residues. The CDR3, as DNA: TGTGCCAGCAGTTACTCGCAGGATCAGCCCCAGCATTTT. Protein: CASSYSQDQPQHF.

This clone has more than one count but fewer than ten. This CDR3 is also generated by other DNA sequences in the sample. The chain has TRBV10-3 and TRBJ2-7; D not certain. Trimming removed 5 bases at V and 0 bases at J, with 5 bases between. Looked up from germline, CDR1 is ENHRY and CDR2 is SYGVKD. The CDR3 length is 12 residues. CDR3 loop: CAISQVSYEQYF. CDR3 nucleotides: TGTGCCATCAGTCAGGTCTCCTACGAGCAGTACTTC.

The CDR3 DNA reads as TGTGCCAGCAGCTTAGCCAAGACCCAGTACTTC. Translated, it gives CASSLAKTQYF. The V and J genes are TRBV7-2 and TRBJ2-5; D remains ambiguous. The germline V gene has CDR1 SGHTA and CDR2 FQGNSA. Trimming removed 0 bases at V and 6 bases at J, with 2 bases between. The CDR3 is 11 amino acids.

The chain couples TRBV7-9 to TRBJ1-5; TRBD1 aligns across 11 bases. With 6 bases clipped from V and 6 bases from J, the junction kept 7 bases outside the gene matches. Germline assignment: CDR1 SEHNR and CDR2 FQNEAQ (reference sequence). The CDR3 covers 15 residues. In DNA form, the CDR3 reads TGTGCCAGCAGTCGGACAGGGGGCGCGAGTCAGCCCCAGCATTTT. Translated, it gives CASSRTGGASQPQHF.

The chain is built from TRBV6-5 and TRBJ2-7; no firm D call. This CDR3 has 15 residues. Germline CDR1 is MNHEY and CDR2 is SVGAGI. V dropped 3 bases and J dropped 4 bases, with 16 bases sitting between them. This CDR3 is CASSYTAVSGYEQYF. The CDR3 region has the DNA TGTGCCAGCAGTTATACCGCCGTATCCGGGTACGAGCAGTACTTC.

The rearrangement uses TRBV19 and TRBJ1-1; 7 bases map to TRBD1. The CDR3 runs to 13 residues. With 3 bases clipped from V and 4 bases from J, the junction kept 2 bases outside the gene matches. Germline V gene lookup returns CDR1 LNHDA and CDR2 SQIVND (reference sequence). CDR3 protein: CASSIQGGTEAFF. The DNA of the CDR3 is TGTGCCAGTAGTATTCAGGGGGGCACTGAAGCTTTCTTT.

V is TRBV7-8 and J is TRBJ1-5, with 9 bases fitting TRBD1. CDR3 length: 13 residues. The V and J ends lost 8 bases and 5 bases, in that order; junction bases with no gene match: 4. Germline V gene sequence: CDR1 SGHVS, CDR2 FQNEAQ. CDR3 in DNA: TGTGCCAGCGGGACAGGGAACGATCAGCCCCAGCATTTT. Translated: CASGTGNDQPQHF. The full variable domain, completed using reference TRBV7-8 and TRBJ1-5, is GAGVSQSPRYKVAKRGQDVALRCDPISGHVSLFWYQQALGQGPEFLTYFQNEAQLDKSGLPSDRFFAERPEGSVSTLKIQRTQQEDSAVYLCASGTGNDQPQHFGDGTRLSIL.

The chain uses TRBV18 and TRBJ1-3, with a possible D match to TRBD1 (5 bases). This CDR3 has 19 amino acids. V lost 6 bases, J lost 0 bases, and 24 bases lay in between. Germline lookup yields CDR1 KGHSH and CDR2 LQKENI. For the CDR3, the DNA is TGTGCCAGCTCCCCCTCGGCCACCCTGACAGAACTCTCTGGAAACACCATATATTTT. Amino acid sequence: CASSPSATLTELSGNTIYF.

CDR3 region: CASSSRITDYEQYF. DNA of the CDR3: TGCGCCAGCAGCTCCCGAATAACAGACTACGAGCAGTACTTC. The chain uses TRBV5-1 and TRBJ2-7; D unresolved. Trimming cost V 3 bases and J 3 bases, with 13 bases left between them. CDR1 SGHRS and CDR2 YFSETQ come from the germline V gene. This CDR3 is built from 14 residues.

The chain carries TRBV4-1 and TRBJ2-1; TRBD2 matches 12 bases. This CDR3 contains 16 residues. Germline CDR1 MGHRA, CDR2 YSYEKL. The ends lost 1 base at V and 6 bases at J; junction bases unmatched: 4. Here the CDR3 DNA reads TGCGCCAGCAGCCAAGGACTAGCGGGAGTCCCCAATGAGCAGTTCTTC. It yields the protein CASSQGLAGVPNEQFF.

This sequence joins TRBV28 and TRBJ2-7, with TRBD2 as a possible D gene (6 bases). V was shortened by 7 bases and J by 4 bases, with 14 bases between the two germline ends. The length of the CDR3 is 13 residues. Germline lookup yields CDR1 MDHEN and CDR2 SYDVKM. CDR3 in DNA: TGTGCCAGCATACGGACCGCGGGGTACGAGCAGTACTTC. It is translated as CASIRTAGYEQYF.

The CDR3 sequence is CASSLGTGSYEQYF. CDR3 DNA: TGTGCCAGCAGCTTGGGGACAGGGAGCTACGAGCAGTACTTC. This chain joins TRBV11-2 and TRBJ2-7; 9 bases are a match to TRBD1. The CDR3 consists of 14 residues. The J segment lost 3 bases and the V segment lost 3 bases, leaving 3 bases of the junction unmatched. Germline CDR1 reads SGHAT; CDR2 reads FQNNGV.

This clone was detected only a few times. V is TRBV28 and J is TRBJ1-1; perhaps TRBD1 as D (6 bases). Germline loops: CDR1 MDHEN, CDR2 SYDVKM. The V end was cut by 5 bases, the J end by 0 bases, with 16 bases between. CDR3 length: 16 residues. CDR3 in amino acids: CASSPLPGQMNTEAFF. CDR3 in DNA: TGTGCCAGCAGTCCCCTCCCCGGACAGATGAACACTGAAGCTTTCTTT.